The 20 T cell receptor beta chains below come from one sample, sequenced in a study of T cell repertoires in cytomegalovirus infection. TCRdb independently ran MiXCR on the reads; one entry per CDR3 protein. The table has nearly 700,000 distinct CDR3 sequences, roughly a third seen once; the top ten hold 18%. For these receptors, no antigen is known. Sequenced here: cultured PBMCs, sampled from culture after CMV antigen stimulation. The receptors come from a human donor in good health (CMV status not recorded). Some clones in this sample may be carry-over from other donors' samples.

This chain links TRBV7-9 with TRBJ2-1; possible D gene TRBD2, 5 bases. V lost 5 bases and J lost 7, with 18 bases in between. The CDR3 length is 15 residues. The germline V gene has CDR1 SEHNR and CDR2 FQNEAQ (reference sequence). The CDR3 is CASSPSGLIGNEQFF. CDR3 nucleotides: TGTGCCAGCAGCCCGAGCGGTCTTATAGGAAATGAGCAGTTCTTC.

The chain uses TRBV2 and TRBJ1-1; D might be TRBD1 (5 bases). Deletions cut 4 bases from V and 3 bases from J, with 12 bases between. Germline V gene sequence: CDR1 SNHLY, CDR2 FYNNEI. The CDR3 contains 14 residues. DNA for the CDR3: TGTGCCAGCAGTGGATTTGGGGACGACACTGAAGCTTTCTTT. This sequence encodes CASSGFGDDTEAFF.

Only a few counts were recorded for this clonotype. The chain is built from TRBV7-9 and TRBJ1-2, with D tentatively TRBD1 (6 bases). The V end lost 3 bases, the J end lost 5 bases, and 28 bases lay between the germline ends. The germline V gene encodes CDR1 SEHNR and CDR2 FQNEAQ (reference sequence). This CDR3 contains 19 residues. This chain's CDR3 is CASSFPPVSDTGFHYGYTF. DNA of the CDR3: TGTGCCAGCAGCTTCCCGCCGGTTTCTGATACAGGGTTCCATTATGGCTACACCTTC.

The CDR3 reads CASSFQTGQYGYTF. The CDR3, as DNA: TGTGCCAGCAGTTTCCAGACAGGGCAGTATGGCTACACCTTC. The gene calls are TRBV6-1 and TRBJ1-2, with TRBD1 identical over 7 bases. V dropped 5 bases and J dropped 5; count of bases not matched to a gene: 8. From germline, CDR1 is MNHNS and CDR2 SASEGT. The CDR3 length is 14 residues.

This clonotype was counted a few times. The V call is TRBV20-1, the J call TRBJ1-5; TRBD1 is a possible D gene (6 bases). V shed 1 base and J shed 4 bases, with 14 bases lying between them. The CDR3 loop spans 15 amino acids. CDR1 DFQATT and CDR2 SNEGSKA come from the germline V gene (reference sequence). CDR3 DNA: TGCAGTGCTAGAGTGGGACACCGACTAAATCAGCCCCAGCATTTT. Translating it yields CSARVGHRLNQPQHF.

V and J are TRBV6-5 and TRBJ1-4, with D perhaps TRBD1 (5 bases). The germline V gene encodes CDR1 MNHEY and CDR2 SVGAGI. The CDR3 consists of 15 residues. Trimming took off 2 bases at V and 7 bases at J, with 14 bases between the two ends. The CDR3 region has the DNA TGTGCCAGCAGTTACCGGGGCCCTTCCACTGAAAAACTGTTTTTT. Amino acid sequence: CASSYRGPSTEKLFF.

V gene TRBV20-1 combines with J gene TRBJ1-2; D not certain. CDR3 length equals 13 residues. V gave up 3 bases and J gave up 8 bases, with 16 bases separating them. The germline V gene has CDR1 DFQATT and CDR2 SNEGSKA (reference sequence). The DNA for the CDR3 is TGCAGTGCTAGGGGTGGTAGTTTACGGGGCTACACCTTC. Its protein product is CSARGGSLRGYTF.

The sample holds a few counts of this clonotype. This chain connects TRBV11-2 to TRBJ1-1; D remains ambiguous. This CDR3 region has 15 residues. Germline lookup yields CDR1 SGHAT and CDR2 FQNNGV. Trimming shortened V by 2 bases and J by 5 bases, and 15 bases separated the two germline ends. The CDR3 loop is CASSLSPAGFTEAFF. The DNA of the CDR3 is TGTGCCAGCAGCTTATCTCCGGCCGGCTTTACTGAAGCTTTCTTT.

The V and J genes are TRBV18 and TRBJ1-1; no reliable D call. This CDR3 spans 15 amino acids. Germline CDR1 is KGHSH and CDR2 is LQKENI. The V end was cut by 6 bases, the J end by 3 bases, with 17 bases between. DNA of the CDR3: TGTGCCAGCTCCAACTTAGGAGGTTGGGACACTGAAGCTTTCTTT. Translating gives CASSNLGGWDTEAFF. Supplemented by reference TRBV18 and TRBJ1-1, the full variable domain reads NAGVMQNPRHLVRRRGQEARLRCSPMKGHSHVYWYRQLPEEGLKFMVYLQKENIIDESGMPKERFSAEFPKEGPSILRIQQVVRGDSAAYFCASSNLGGWDTEAFFGQGTRLTVV.

The V and J genes are TRBV7-2 and TRBJ2-2, with a weak D call TRBD2 (6 bases). There are 12 residues in the CDR3. Looked up from germline, CDR1 is SGHTA and CDR2 is FQGNSA. Trimming removed 7 bases from V and 6 bases from J, with 9 bases in between. This CDR3 is CASTRRAGELFF. The CDR3 region has the DNA TGTGCCAGCACCCGGAGGGCCGGGGAGCTGTTTTTT.

The genes are TRBV6-2 or TRBV6-3 and TRBJ2-5; TRBD2 might be the D (6 bases). V was shortened by 4 bases and J by 0 bases, with 18 bases between the two germline ends. The CDR3 runs to 17 residues. The germline V gene encodes CDR1 MNHEY and CDR2 SVGEGT. In DNA, the CDR3 is TGTGCCAGCAGTTTCGGAGCGGCGGGGTACTACCAAGAGACCCAGTACTTC. The encoded protein is CASSFGAAGYYQETQYF.

This clonotype appeared many times. This sequence joins TRBV7-2 and TRBJ2-3; perhaps TRBD2 as D (5 bases). V shed 1 base and J shed 2 bases, with 7 bases lying between them. The CDR3 has 14 residues. Germline V gene data show CDR1 as SGHTA and CDR2 as FQGNSA. The CDR3: CASSLGGYTDTQYF. CDR3 coding DNA: TGTGCCAGCAGCTTAGGCGGGTACACAGATACGCAGTATTTT.

The chain has TRBV7-6 and TRBJ2-1; TRBD1 matches at 9 bases. This CDR3 has 17 amino acids. The germline CDR1 and CDR2 sequences are SGHVS and FNYEAQ. V trimming: 4 bases; J trimming: 5 bases; junction bases outside the gene matches: 12. CDR3 in amino acids: CASSSPPPGQGHNEQFF. The CDR3 nucleotides read TGTGCCAGCAGCTCCCCCCCCCCGGGACAGGGTCACAATGAGCAGTTCTTC.

This clonotype was seen ten or more times. The chain uses TRBV7-2 and TRBJ1-3; no clear D. Deletions cut 3 bases from V and 2 bases from J, with 11 bases between. Germline V gives CDR1 SGHTA, CDR2 FQGNSA. This CDR3 has 15 amino acids. CDR3 nucleotides: TGTGCCAGCAGCTTTTACCAGCACACTGGAAACACCATATATTTT. Protein sequence: CASSFYQHTGNTIYF. The entire variable domain, with the rest obtained from reference TRBV7-2 and TRBJ1-3, is as follows: GAGVSQSPSNKVTEKGKDVELRCDPISGHTALYWYRQSLGQGLEFLIYFQGNSAPDKSGLPSDRFSAERTGGSVSTLTIQRTQQEDSAVYLCASSFYQHTGNTIYFGEGSWLTVV.

The chain recombines TRBV7-9 with TRBJ1-1, with TRBD1 as a possible D gene (5 bases). Per the germline V gene, CDR1 is SEHNR and CDR2 is FQNEAQ (reference sequence). This CDR3 spans 13 amino acids. V shed 4 bases and J shed 7 bases, with 13 bases lying between them. The CDR3 protein is CASSSREGIEAFF. The CDR3 coding sequence is TGTGCCAGCAGCTCCAGGGAAGGTATTGAAGCTTTCTTT.

The gene calls are TRBV5-1 and TRBJ2-3; 10 positions agree with TRBD2. CDR1 is SGHRS and CDR2 is YFSETQ in the germline V gene. The CDR3 totals 13 residues. The ends lost 1 base at V and 14 bases at J; junction bases unmatched: 7. The CDR3 protein is CASSLTSGMSAYF. CDR3 nucleotide sequence: TGCGCCAGCAGCTTGACTAGCGGGATGTCGGCGTATTTT. The whole variable domain, filled in from reference TRBV5-1 and TRBJ2-3, reads KAGVTQTPRYLIKTRGQQVTLSCSPISGHRSVSWYQQTPGQGLQFLFEYFSETQRNKGNFPGRFSGRQFSNSRSEMNVSTLELGDSALYLCASSLTSGMSAYFGPGTRLTVL.

This clonotype was counted at least ten times. The chain uses TRBV6-6 and TRBJ1-5; D call uncertain. V lost 5 bases and J 7 bases, leaving 12 bases between the germline ends. Germline assignment: CDR1 MNHNY and CDR2 SVGAGI (reference sequence). There are 13 residues in the CDR3. The CDR3 here is CASSLKWAQPQHF. The CDR3 DNA follows: TGTGCCAGCAGTCTTAAATGGGCCCAGCCCCAGCATTTT.

This chain connects TRBV10-3 to TRBJ2-7, with 9 bases lining up with TRBD2. There are 14 residues in the CDR3. Germline CDR1 is ENHRY and CDR2 is SYGVKD. The ends lost 4 bases at V and 2 bases at J; junction bases unmatched: 3. The CDR3 nucleotides are TGTGCCATCAGTGGGGGACTAGCCACCTACGAGCAGTACTTC. This sequence encodes CAISGGLATYEQYF.

The CDR3 protein is CSAVQDSPLHF. As DNA, the CDR3 is TGCAGTGCTGTCCAAGACTCACCCCTCCACTTT. The chain links TRBV20-1 to TRBJ1-6; unclear D gene. The germline CDR1 and CDR2 sequences are DFQATT and SNEGSKA (reference sequence). The V gene lost 5 bases and the J gene lost 10 bases, with 9 bases spanning the gap. This CDR3 region has 11 residues.

The CDR3 DNA reads TGTGCCAGTAGCCAGGACAGGGGATTTCAGCCCCAGCATTTT. It yields the protein CASSQDRGFQPQHF. The chain employs TRBV19 and TRBJ1-5; TRBD1 matches 9 bases. The length of the CDR3 is 14 residues. Germline CDR1 and CDR2: LNHDA and SQIVND (reference sequence). V trimming: 6 bases; J trimming: 6 bases; junction bases outside the gene matches: 6.